The clone carrying this TCR beta chain was seen many times. The record originates from a study of neurological immune-mediated disorders. The yield of each sequencing run was over 160 million TCR-beta sequences from 15-18 subjects. TCRdb independently ran MiXCR on the 5' RACE reads; one entry per CDR3 protein. The table lists 55,000 to 75,000 distinct CDR3 sequences, 2% to 3% of them singletons. This receptor was identified in a man aged 50-60 years with multiple sclerosis. Input material: PBMCs.

The CDR3 protein is CASSLRGQGKNEQYF. In DNA, the CDR3 is TGTGCCAGCAGTCTCCGGGGGCAGGGGAAGAACGAGCAGTACTTC. The chain is built from TRBV28 and TRBJ2-7; either TRBD1 or TRBD2 may supply D (6 bases each). V was clipped by 5 bases and J by 5 bases, with 19 bases between them. The length of the CDR3 is 15 residues. CDR1 and CDR2 from the germline V gene are MDHEN and SYDVKM.